This T cell receptor beta chain was profiled in a study of blood T cell repertoires in COVID-19. Overall study: Specimens from acute and convalescent COVID-19 originated in the United States, Italy and Spain. PBMCs, B-cell-depleted T cells, or T cells were the source of the cDNA or gDNA that made up the material.

In the source study's methods: Reference gene primer amplification yielded estimated nucleated cell counts. This table comes from immunoSEQ multiplex PCR, and its TCRdb copy is limited to in-frame clones, with some not included. Clone size and V and J calls were adopted from that table, with D and trimming inferred from the DNA. The sample has about 140,000 clones, about 86% seen once. The CDR3 spans 12 residues. The V gene lost 7 bases and the J gene lost 4 bases, with 13 bases spanning the gap. Germline V gene data show CDR1 as SQVTM and CDR2 as ANQGSEA. The sample consisted of peripheral blood. The TCR originated in a woman aged 55-69 years with acute or convalescent COVID-19. This chain connects TRBV29-1 to TRBJ2-5, with a possible D match to TRBD1 (6 bases). CDR3 amino acids: CSALRGPETQYF. The CDR3 nucleotides read TGCAGCGCCCTCAGGGGACCAGAGACCCAGTACTTC.